This entry lists 17 T cell receptor beta chains sequenced from one sample in a study of blood T cell repertoires in COVID-19. Assay used: immunoSEQ multiplex PCR; TCRdb lists only in-frame clones, some missing. This table holds a few hundred thousand clones, more than 80% found once. The source material was PBMCs or T cells enriched from blood (not recorded which). The source is a young man who had recovered from COVID-19.

The V call is TRBV6-2 or TRBV6-3, the J call TRBJ2-7, with 7 bases matching TRBD1. V shed 5 bases, J shed 1 base, and the junction held 5 bases outside the gene matches. The CDR3 covers 14 residues. CDR1 and CDR2 from the germline V gene are MNHEY and SVGEGT. Here the CDR3 DNA reads TGTGCCAGCAGTGGGACAGCAGCGTCCTACGAGCAGTACTTC. It specifies CASSGTAASYEQYF.

The sample holds one count of this clone. The genes are TRBV7-2 and TRBJ2-3, with TRBD2 matching 12 bases. The V gene end was trimmed by 6 bases and the J gene end by 4 bases; junction bases not matched to a gene: 5. Germline CDR1 is SGHTA and CDR2 is FQGNSA. The CDR3 extends over 15 amino acids. The CDR3 region is CASRQTSGSPDTQYF. CDR3 coding DNA: TGTGCCAGCAGGCAGACTAGCGGGAGCCCAGATACGCAGTATTTT.

The chain has TRBV3-1 (or the pseudogene TRBV3-2) and TRBJ2-1, with TRBD1 matching over 8 bases. V trimming: 1 base; J trimming: 7 bases; junction bases outside the gene matches: 9. The germline V gene encodes CDR1 LGHDT and CDR2 YNNKEL (reference sequence). This CDR3 has 16 residues. The CDR3, as DNA: TGTGCCAGCAGCCAAGGTTCTTGGACAGGGAATAATGAGCAGTTCTTC. Protein sequence: CASSQGSWTGNNEQFF.

Only one count was recorded for this clone. A read error may produce the germline difference seen at one junction end. The rearrangement joins TRBV6-2 or TRBV6-3 to TRBJ1-5; 10 nucleotides match TRBD1. Germline V gene data show CDR1 as MNHEY and CDR2 as SVGEGT. CDR3 length equals 14 residues. CDR3: CASSYPDRGQPQHF. In DNA, the CDR3 is TGTGCCAGCAGTTACCCCGACAGGGGGCAGCCCCAGCACTTT.

The J gene is TRBJ2-4, the V gene TRBV7-2, with 7 bases aligning to TRBD2. Germline-derived CDR1 and CDR2 are SGHTA and FQGNSA. Trimming at V came to 5 bases and at J to 6 bases, leaving 7 bases not matched to a gene. The CDR3 runs to 14 residues. CDR3 in amino acids: CASSPGPGGNIQYF. The CDR3 DNA reads TGTGCCAGCAGCCCGGGACCGGGGGGAAACATTCAGTACTTC.

The chain uses TRBV4-2 and TRBJ2-7; 7 bases align to TRBD1. From germline, CDR1 is LGHNA and CDR2 YNFKEQ. J gave up 2 bases and V 0 bases, and 13 bases lay outside the gene matches. The CDR3 is 18 amino acids. The CDR3 bases are TGTGCCAGCAGCCAAGAGTCCATAGGGGGCTCTTTGGCCTACGAGCAGTACTTC. Translated, it gives CASSQESIGGSLAYEQYF.

This chain uses TRBV7-2 with TRBJ2-1; D remains unclear. The CDR3 consists of 16 residues. Germline assignment: CDR1 SGHTA and CDR2 FQGNSA. V lost 0 bases and J 4 bases, leaving 13 bases between the germline ends. The DNA of the CDR3 is TGTGCCAGCAGCTTAGCCATAACCATTCTATACAATGAGCAGTTCTTC. Protein sequence: CASSLAITILYNEQFF.

In this sample, this clone turned up once. The CDR3 nucleotides are TGTGCCTGGACACTCGGGGGCCAAGAGACCCAGTACTTC. Protein product: CAWTLGGQETQYF. The chain couples TRBV30 to TRBJ2-5; weak D call: TRBD2 (6 bases). This CDR3 has 13 residues. Germline values: CDR1 GTSNPN, CDR2 SVGIG (reference sequence). The ends were cut back, 4 bases at V and 1 base at J, with 10 bases in the middle.

The CDR3 reads CASSQGQLRGHYEQYF. Written as DNA, the CDR3 is TGCGCCAGCAGCCAAGGTCAGCTTCGCGGGCACTACGAGCAGTACTTC. V usage is TRBV4-1 and J usage is TRBJ2-7; D perhaps matches TRBD2 (5 bases). The CDR3 extends over 16 amino acids. Germline assignment: CDR1 MGHRA and CDR2 YSYEKL. V shed 1 base and J shed 3 bases, with 16 bases lying between them.

This clone has a handful of counts. This sequence joins TRBV19 and TRBJ1-1; D gene unclear. Germline-derived CDR1 and CDR2 are LNHDA and SQIVND (reference sequence). The CDR3 is 14 amino acids. Trimming took off 6 bases at V and 4 bases at J, with 15 bases between the two ends. The CDR3 sequence is CASRQPREGTEAFF. The CDR3 coding sequence is TGTGCCAGTAGGCAACCAAGGGAGGGCACTGAAGCTTTCTTT.

The chain uses TRBV4-3 and TRBJ2-1, with D tentatively TRBD2 (5 bases). Germline CDR1 reads LGHNA; CDR2 reads YSLEER. The V gene lost 2 bases and the J gene lost 8 bases, with 10 bases spanning the gap. The length of the CDR3 is 13 residues. CDR3 coding DNA: TGCGCCAGCAGCCAATCAACAGCGGATGAGCAGTTCTTC. Amino acid sequence: CASSQSTADEQFF.

The V and J genes are TRBV5-1 and TRBJ2-7, with D possibly TRBD1 on 6 matching bases. CDR1 and CDR2 (germline): SGHRS, YFSETQ. V lost 0 bases and J lost 2, with 12 bases in between. This CDR3 has 15 amino acids. The CDR3, as DNA: TGCGCCAGCAGCTTGGCAGGGGCTAACACCTACGAGCAGTACTTC. Translated: CASSLAGANTYEQYF.

The gene calls are TRBV7-3 and TRBJ2-1; D might be TRBD1 (5 bases). CDR1 is SGHTA and CDR2 is FQGTGA in the germline V gene. V was shortened by 7 bases and J by 8 bases, with 18 bases between the two germline ends. The CDR3 has 14 residues. The CDR3 region is CASTLNQGSDEQFF. The CDR3 DNA reads TGTGCCAGCACCCTCAACCAGGGTTCGGATGAGCAGTTCTTC. Based on the CDR3 plus reference TRBV7-3 and TRBJ2-1, the full variable domain is GAGVSQTPSNKVTEKGKYVELRCDPISGHTALYWYRQSLGQGPEFLIYFQGTGAADDSGLPNDRFFAVRPEGSVSTLKIQRTERGDSAVYLCASTLNQGSDEQFFGPGTRLTVL.

The chain joins TRBV7-2 to TRBJ2-1; weak D call: TRBD2 (6 bases). The CDR3 covers 14 residues. Germline values: CDR1 SGHTA, CDR2 FQGNSA. V was clipped by 6 bases and J by 5 bases, with 14 bases between them. CDR3 nucleotide sequence: TGTGCCAGCAGGGGAGGTAGGGTCCACAATGAGCAGTTCTTC. Protein sequence: CASRGGRVHNEQFF.

This chain connects TRBV10-3 to TRBJ1-2, with TRBD1 matching over 7 bases. The CDR3 runs to 15 residues. The trim removed 2 bases at V and 4 bases at J, leaving 7 bases unmatched. The germline gives CDR1 ENHRY, CDR2 SYGVKD. CDR3 region: CAISEPRQGFYGYTF. Written as DNA, the CDR3 is TGTGCCATCAGTGAGCCCAGACAGGGCTTCTATGGCTACACCTTC.

The chain has TRBV5-4 and TRBJ2-7, with 8 bases aligning to TRBD1. CDR3 length equals 14 residues. Trimming removed 5 bases from V and 4 bases from J; junction bases left unmatched: 8. Germline assignment: CDR1 SGHNT and CDR2 YYREEE (reference sequence). The CDR3 loop reads CASSYDRGAYEQYF. DNA of the CDR3: TGTGCCAGCAGTTACGACAGGGGAGCGTACGAGCAGTACTTC.

This rearrangement joins TRBV28 to TRBJ1-2, with no clear D. Germline-derived CDR1 and CDR2 are MDHEN and SYDVKM. V was pared by 5 bases and J by 6 bases, with 10 bases between. There are 12 residues in the CDR3. The CDR3 spells CASSLSVDGYTF. For the CDR3, the DNA is TGTGCCAGCAGTCTTTCCGTAGATGGCTACACCTTC.